This record covers a single TCR beta chain. This specimen belongs to a study of control samples from healthy donors and cancer patients. Method: immunoSEQ multiplex PCR; TCRdb's copy keeps in-frame clones and lacks some. The sample yields about 130,000 clones, around 93% seen once. The germline V gene encodes CDR1 MNHEY and CDR2 SVGAGI. V was shortened by 7 bases and J by 0 bases, with 7 bases between the two germline ends. The CDR3 consists of 14 residues. The rearrangement uses TRBV6-5 and TRBJ2-6; the D is unclear. Sequencing used blood. The receptor was isolated from a young man in good health. CDR3 sequence reads: CASTVSSGANVLTF. The CDR3 DNA reads TGTGCCAGCACCGTAAGCTCTGGGGCCAACGTCCTGACTTTC.